A selection of T cell receptor beta chains follows, all from one sample in a study of blood T cell repertoires in COVID-19. TCRdb's copy holds only in-frame clones and misses some; the assay was immunoSEQ multiplex PCR. The sample consists of hundreds of thousands of clones, roughly 79% of them appearing once. Sequenced material: peripheral blood. These receptors all come from a woman aged 80 or over with COVID-19, enrolled during active disease. The conserved cysteine and the conserved F or W are not part of the CDR3 here. Size tells how often a clone was seen (once, few, many) or the class of an expanded clone, and some rows leave it out.

V: TRBV3-1/TRBV3-2
size: few
CDR3: ASSHRKVTARNYGYT

V: TRBV18
size: once
CDR3: ASSASGTGGTEAF

V: TRBV7-6
size: -
CDR3: ASSETGPLAGGRKETQY

V: TRBV28
size: -
CDR3: ASSYDHMGPTTNEKLF

V: TRBV5-1
size: once
CDR3: ASSLDQGSQPQH

V: TRBV5-1
size: -
CDR3: ASSSGGQYEQY

V: TRBV4-1
size: -
CDR3: ASSQAAWANSPLH

V: TRBV10-3
size: -
CDR3: AISDSGAYNSPLH

V: TRBV5-1
size: -
CDR3: ASGRAGGPIGELF

V: TRBV10-3
size: -
CDR3: AIRQGQGSNEQF

V: TRBV27
size: many
CDR3: ASSLSSGWDTEAF

V: TRBV6-5
size: few
CDR3: ASRTQGGFPEAF

V: TRBV7-6
size: -
CDR3: ASSFGGSSVRETQY

V: TRBV2
size: -
CDR3: ASSLREVNIQY

V: TRBV6-1
size: -
CDR3: ASSERFGQYSNQPQH

V: TRBV3-1/TRBV3-2
size: -
CDR3: ASSQVAGYLETQY

V: TRBV18
size: -
CDR3: ASSPGVAAGYT

V: TRBV6-2/TRBV6-3
size: -
CDR3: ASSYSQGGAF

V: TRBV15
size: -
CDR3: ATSREYGQGAYEQY

V: TRBV18
size: -
CDR3: ASSQYLQGAGSDTQY

V: TRBV2
size: -
CDR3: ASSGPRGSVLT

V: TRBV6-5
size: -
CDR3: ASIGTVNTEAF

V: TRBV30
size: -
CDR3: AWSAGSDQPQH

V: TRBV18
size: -
CDR3: ASSRSGQRYEQY

V: TRBV19
size: -
CDR3: ASSIVRVNYGYT

V: TRBV19
size: -
CDR3: ASSRTGQKPNSNQPQH

V: TRBV4-1
size: -
CDR3: ASSHLGSGRPYEQY

V: TRBV7-3
size: once
CDR3: ASSRGGRLNTEAF

V: TRBV7-2
size: -
CDR3: ASSLGQGGYT

V: TRBV9
size: -
CDR3: ASSVGRAEQF

V: TRBV6-5
size: -
CDR3: ASSYSNRNTEAF

V: TRBV10-3
size: -
CDR3: AISAVDQPQH

V: TRBV7-9
size: -
CDR3: AFISGQSYQETQY

V: TRBV25-1
size: -
CDR3: ASTRSGRANEQF

V: TRBV30
size: -
CDR3: AWSPGGTGNTIY

V: TRBV4-3
size: -
CDR3: ASSQVAEKLF

V: TRBV11-3
size: -
CDR3: ASSLNTGELF

V: TRBV4-2
size: -
CDR3: ASSPKFPAGGGEQF

V: TRBV2
size: -
CDR3: ASSPNPGGGNQPQH

V: TRBV2
size: few
CDR3: AVSDRNTIY